These T cell receptor beta chains were read from a single sample in a study of cytomegalovirus exposure and HLA in healthy donors. TCRdb keeps only in-frame clones here, not all; method: immunoSEQ multiplex PCR. The table shows about 190,000 clones, with roughly 79% occurring only once. Sequenced sample: PBMCs. Receptors were obtained from a woman under 30 in good health and CMV-seronegative. Each CDR3 is given with its conserved first and last residue. A D gene is named only where the DNA matches it firmly. Some rows have no size entry. The others give once, few or many, or a class for an expanded clone.

D gene: TRBD1
J gene: TRBJ2-5
V gene: TRBV7-2
clone size: .
CDR3 protein: CASSRQGQGSETQYF
CDR3 DNA: TGTGCCAGCAGCCGCCAAGGACAGGGGTCCGAGACCCAGTACTTC

D gene: TRBD1
J gene: TRBJ1-2
V gene: TRBV6-5
clone size: .
CDR3 protein: CASRETGRNYGYTF
CDR3 DNA: TGTGCCAGCAGGGAGACAGGGCGGAACTATGGCTACACCTTC

D gene: TRBD2
J gene: TRBJ2-2
V gene: TRBV19
clone size: .
CDR3 protein: CASRALAGGSGELFF
CDR3 DNA: TGTGCCAGTAGGGCACTAGCGGGGGGAAGCGGGGAGCTGTTTTTT

D gene: TRBD2
J gene: TRBJ2-3
V gene: TRBV11-3
clone size: .
CDR3 protein: CASSLGAAGAQDTQYF
CDR3 DNA: TGTGCCAGCAGCTTAGGGGCAGCGGGGGCGCAAGATACGCAGTATTTT

D gene: TRBD1
J gene: TRBJ2-7
V gene: TRBV6-1
clone size: .
CDR3 protein: CASSETGQGEQYF
CDR3 DNA: TGTGCCAGCAGTGAAACGGGACAGGGAGAGCAGTACTTC

D gene: TRBD2
J gene: TRBJ2-3
V gene: TRBV4-1
clone size: .
CDR3 protein: CASSPGAGDADTQYF
CDR3 DNA: TGCGCCAGCAGCCCCGGGGCGGGAGATGCAGATACGCAGTATTTT

D gene: TRBD1
J gene: TRBJ1-6
V gene: TRBV5-1
clone size: few
CDR3 protein: CASSVQTGGEGSPLHF
CDR3 DNA: TGCGCCAGCAGCGTCCAGACAGGGGGCGAAGGTTCACCCCTCCACTTT

D gene: TRBD2
J gene: TRBJ2-1
V gene: TRBV5-4
clone size: .
CDR3 protein: CASSGGDSGDNEQFF
CDR3 DNA: TGTGCCAGCAGCGGGGGGGATAGCGGGGACAATGAGCAGTTCTTC

D gene: TRBD2
J gene: TRBJ2-3
V gene: TRBV28
clone size: .
CDR3 protein: CASRSGRALDTQYF
CDR3 DNA: TGTGCCAGCAGGAGCGGGAGGGCCTTAGATACGCAGTATTTT

D gene: .
J gene: TRBJ1-1
V gene: TRBV5-6
clone size: .
CDR3 protein: CASSPVKTVEAFF
CDR3 DNA: TGTGCCAGCAGCCCGGTTAAGACAGTAGAAGCTTTCTTT

D gene: .
J gene: TRBJ2-7
V gene: TRBV10-2
clone size: .
CDR3 protein: CASKKETYEQYF
CDR3 DNA: TGCGCCAGCAAAAAGGAGACCTACGAGCAGTACTTC

D gene: .
J gene: TRBJ2-7
V gene: TRBV18
clone size: .
CDR3 protein: CASSRALSGAEQYF
CDR3 DNA: TGTGCCAGCTCTCGCGCCCTTTCAGGGGCCGAGCAGTACTTC

D gene: .
J gene: TRBJ2-3
V gene: TRBV7-9
clone size: once
CDR3 protein: CASSRVTPDTQYF
CDR3 DNA: TGTGCCAGCAGCCGAGTAACTCCAGATACGCAGTATTTT

D gene: .
J gene: TRBJ2-3
V gene: TRBV10-1
clone size: .
CDR3 protein: CASSESTGIADTQYF
CDR3 DNA: TGCGCCAGCAGTGAGTCGACGGGTATTGCAGATACGCAGTATTTT

D gene: TRBD1
J gene: TRBJ1-1
V gene: TRBV30
clone size: .
CDR3 protein: CAWSPTGQGVSEAFF
CDR3 DNA: TGTGCCTGGAGTCCTACGGGACAGGGAGTCTCTGAAGCTTTCTTT

D gene: .
J gene: TRBJ1-1
V gene: TRBV30
clone size: .
CDR3 protein: CAWNRPPGNTEAFF
CDR3 DNA: TGTGCCTGGAATCGCCCCCCAGGGAACACTGAAGCTTTCTTT

D gene: TRBD1
J gene: TRBJ2-2
V gene: TRBV4-2
clone size: .
CDR3 protein: CASGAGQGLNTGELFF
CDR3 DNA: TGTGCCAGCGGGGCGGGACAGGGATTGAACACCGGGGAGCTGTTTTTT

D gene: .
J gene: TRBJ1-1
V gene: TRBV6-6
clone size: .
CDR3 protein: CASNPQGAVAEAFF
CDR3 DNA: TGTGCCAGCAATCCACAAGGGGCAGTCGCTGAAGCTTTCTTT

D gene: TRBD1
J gene: TRBJ1-4
V gene: TRBV7-2
clone size: .
CDR3 protein: CASSPPTGANEKLFF
CDR3 DNA: TGTGCCAGCAGCCCGCCGACAGGGGCTAATGAAAAACTGTTTTTT

D gene: TRBD2
J gene: TRBJ2-1
V gene: TRBV4-3
clone size: .
CDR3 protein: CASSQEKPQRLAGGGNEQFF
CDR3 DNA: TGCGCCAGCAGCCAAGAAAAACCCCAAAGACTAGCGGGAGGGGGCAATGAGCAGTTCTTC

D gene: .
J gene: TRBJ1-2
V gene: TRBV4-1
clone size: .
CDR3 protein: CASSQDNRANYGYTF
CDR3 DNA: TGCGCCAGCAGCCAAGATAACAGGGCTAACTATGGCTACACCTTC

D gene: .
J gene: TRBJ1-1
V gene: TRBV29-1
clone size: .
CDR3 protein: CSVRLATEAFF
CDR3 DNA: TGCAGCGTCCGACTAGCGACTGAAGCTTTCTTT

D gene: .
J gene: TRBJ1-1
V gene: TRBV20-1
clone size: few
CDR3 protein: CSAGRGLSAFF
CDR3 DNA: TGCAGTGCAGGGAGGGGACTGTCAGCTTTCTTT

D gene: .
J gene: TRBJ2-7
V gene: TRBV19
clone size: .
CDR3 protein: CASSTPGRLTYEQYF
CDR3 DNA: TGTGCCAGTAGTACCCCGGGCAGACTAACCTACGAGCAGTACTTC

D gene: TRBD1
J gene: TRBJ2-5
V gene: TRBV7-2
clone size: once
CDR3 protein: CASSLEGQGQETQYF
CDR3 DNA: TGTGCCAGCAGCTTAGAGGGACAGGGGCAAGAGACCCAGTACTTC